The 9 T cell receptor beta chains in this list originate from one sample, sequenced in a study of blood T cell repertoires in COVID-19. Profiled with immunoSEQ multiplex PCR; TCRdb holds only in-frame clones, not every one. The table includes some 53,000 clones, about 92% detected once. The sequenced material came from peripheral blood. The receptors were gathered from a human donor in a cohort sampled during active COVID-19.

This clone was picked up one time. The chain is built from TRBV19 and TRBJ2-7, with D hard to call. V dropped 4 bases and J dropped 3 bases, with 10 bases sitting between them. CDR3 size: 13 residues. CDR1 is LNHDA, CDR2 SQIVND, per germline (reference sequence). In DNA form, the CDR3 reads TGTGCCAGTAGTAGAGGCTACAACTACGAGCAGTACTTC. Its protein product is CASSRGYNYEQYF.

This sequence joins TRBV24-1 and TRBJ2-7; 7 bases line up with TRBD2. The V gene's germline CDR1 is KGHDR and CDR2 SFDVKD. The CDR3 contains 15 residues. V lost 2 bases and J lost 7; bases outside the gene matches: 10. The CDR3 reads CATSDSGGGPWEQYF. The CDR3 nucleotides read TGTGCCACCAGTGATTCCGGGGGAGGGCCTTGGGAGCAGTACTTC.

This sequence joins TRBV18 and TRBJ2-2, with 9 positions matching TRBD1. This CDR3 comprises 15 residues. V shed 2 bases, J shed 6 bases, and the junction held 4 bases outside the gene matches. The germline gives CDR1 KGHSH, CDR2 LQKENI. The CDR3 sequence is CASSPDRGFAGELFF. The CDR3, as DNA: TGTGCCAGCTCACCAGACAGGGGGTTCGCCGGGGAGCTGTTTTTT. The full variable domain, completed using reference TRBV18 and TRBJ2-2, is NAGVMQNPRHLVRRRGQEARLRCSPMKGHSHVYWYRQLPEEGLKFMVYLQKENIIDESGMPKERFSAEFPKEGPSILRIQQVVRGDSAAYFCASSPDRGFAGELFFGEGSRLTVL.

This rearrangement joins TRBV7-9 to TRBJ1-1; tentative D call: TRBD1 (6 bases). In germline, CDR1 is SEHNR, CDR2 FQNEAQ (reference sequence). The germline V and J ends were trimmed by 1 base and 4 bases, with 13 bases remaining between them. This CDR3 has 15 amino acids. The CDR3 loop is CASSLDQGWVTEAFF. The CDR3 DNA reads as TGTGCCAGCAGCTTAGATCAGGGGTGGGTCACTGAAGCTTTCTTT. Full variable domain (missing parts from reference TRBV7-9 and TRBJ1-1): DTGVSQNPRHKITKRGQNVTFRCDPISEHNRLYWYRQTLGQGPEFLTYFQNEAQLEKSRLLSDRFSAERPKGSFSTLEIQRTEQGDSAMYLCASSLDQGWVTEAFFGQGTRLTVV.

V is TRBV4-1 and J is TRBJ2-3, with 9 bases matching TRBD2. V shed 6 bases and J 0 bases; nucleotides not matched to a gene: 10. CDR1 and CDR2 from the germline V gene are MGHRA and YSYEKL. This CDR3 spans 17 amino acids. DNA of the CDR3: TGCGCCAGCAGGCGAGGGCCTAGCGGGACTAGCACAGATACGCAGTATTTT. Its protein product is CASRRGPSGTSTDTQYF.

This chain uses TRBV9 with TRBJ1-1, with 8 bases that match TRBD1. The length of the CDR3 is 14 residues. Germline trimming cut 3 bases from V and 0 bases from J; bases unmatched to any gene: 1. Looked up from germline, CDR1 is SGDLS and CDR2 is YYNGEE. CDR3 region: CASSGDRLNTEAFF. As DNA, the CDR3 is TGTGCCAGCAGCGGGGACAGGCTGAACACTGAAGCTTTCTTT. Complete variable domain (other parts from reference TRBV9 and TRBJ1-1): DSGVTQTPKHLITATGQRVTLRCSPRSGDLSVYWYQQSLDQGLQFLIQYYNGEERAKGNILERFSAQQFPDLHSELNLSSLELGDSALYFCASSGDRLNTEAFFGQGTRLTVV.

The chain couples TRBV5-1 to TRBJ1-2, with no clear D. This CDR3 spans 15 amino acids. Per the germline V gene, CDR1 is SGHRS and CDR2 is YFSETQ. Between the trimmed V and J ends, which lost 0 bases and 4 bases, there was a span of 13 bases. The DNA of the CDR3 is TGCGCCAGCAGCTTGGCTTTCGGGTCGGCCTATGGCTACACCTTC. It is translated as CASSLAFGSAYGYTF.

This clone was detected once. CDR3 region: CASSLGGVSSYEQYF. The DNA for the CDR3 is TGTGCCAGCAGCTTGGGCGGAGTAAGCTCCTACGAGCAGTACTTC. The gene calls are TRBV5-5 and TRBJ2-7; D not certain. Germline CDR1 and CDR2: SGHKS and YYEKEE (reference sequence). CDR3 length: 15 residues. Deletions cut 0 bases from V and 0 bases from J, with 10 bases between.

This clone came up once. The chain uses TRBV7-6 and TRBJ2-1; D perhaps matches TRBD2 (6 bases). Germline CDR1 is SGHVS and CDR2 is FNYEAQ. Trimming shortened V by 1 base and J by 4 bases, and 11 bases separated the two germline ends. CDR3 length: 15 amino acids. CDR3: CASSLGLVPYNEQFF. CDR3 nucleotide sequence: TGTGCCAGCAGCTTAGGACTAGTTCCGTACAATGAGCAGTTCTTC.